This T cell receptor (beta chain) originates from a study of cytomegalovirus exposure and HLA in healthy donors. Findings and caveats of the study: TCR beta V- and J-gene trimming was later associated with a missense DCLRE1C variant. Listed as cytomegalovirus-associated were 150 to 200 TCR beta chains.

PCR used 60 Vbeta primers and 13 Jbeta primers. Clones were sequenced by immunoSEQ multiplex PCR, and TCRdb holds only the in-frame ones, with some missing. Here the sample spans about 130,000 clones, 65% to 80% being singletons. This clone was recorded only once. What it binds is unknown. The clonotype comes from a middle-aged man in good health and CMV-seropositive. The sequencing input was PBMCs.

The CDR3 sequence: CASRWQGGGQPQHF. CDR3 nucleotide sequence: TGTGCCAGCAGGTGGCAGGGCGGGGGGCAGCCCCAGCATTTT. The chain links TRBV27 to TRBJ1-5; perhaps TRBD1 as D (5 bases). The germline CDR1 and CDR2 sequences are MNHEY and SMNVEV (reference sequence). V was shortened by 6 bases and J by 7 bases, with 16 bases between the two germline ends. The CDR3 loop spans 14 amino acids.